Below are 18 T cell receptor beta chains sequenced from a single sample in a study of blood T cell repertoires in COVID-19. The assay was immunoSEQ multiplex PCR, and TCRdb's table has in-frame clones only and misses some. Of around 210,000 clones listed, 89% were seen once; the top ten hold roughly 8.8%. Input material: PBMCs or T cells enriched from blood (not recorded which). Source of these receptors: a woman in her late teens or twenties who had recovered from COVID-19.

The rearrangement uses TRBV27 and TRBJ1-1; D remains unclear. V shed 3 bases and J shed 4 bases, with 9 bases lying between them. This CDR3 has 13 residues. Germline V gene sequence: CDR1 MNHEY, CDR2 SMNVEV (reference sequence). DNA for the CDR3: TGTGCCAGCAGTTTGGGCACGTTCACTGAAGCTTTCTTT. Its protein is CASSLGTFTEAFF.

The chain has TRBV28 and TRBJ1-2; a weak D match, TRBD1 (6 bases). In germline, CDR1 is MDHEN, CDR2 SYDVKM. With 6 bases removed from V and 2 bases from J, the gap between germline ends came to 10 bases. The CDR3 is made up of 13 amino acids. CDR3 DNA: TGTGCCAGCAGAAGACAGGCCAACTATGGCTACACCTTC. Encoded protein: CASRRQANYGYTF.

The V gene is TRBV9, the J gene TRBJ2-1; 8 nucleotides match TRBD2. CDR1 is SGDLS and CDR2 is YYNGEE in the germline V gene. This CDR3 spans 15 amino acids. V shed 3 bases and J 5 bases; nucleotides not matched to a gene: 7. This CDR3 reads CASSGSGADHNEQFF. The CDR3 bases are TGTGCCAGCAGCGGTAGCGGGGCCGATCACAATGAGCAGTTCTTC. The full variable domain, its missing parts supplied by reference TRBV9 and TRBJ2-1, is DSGVTQTPKHLITATGQRVTLRCSPRSGDLSVYWYQQSLDQGLQFLIQYYNGEERAKGNILERFSAQQFPDLHSELNLSSLELGDSALYFCASSGSGADHNEQFFGPGTRLTVL.

The rearrangement links TRBV9 to TRBJ1-5; 11 bases align to TRBD1. V was clipped by 3 bases and J by 7 bases; unmatched bases: 3. Germline V CDR1 and CDR2: SGDLS, YYNGEE. This CDR3 has 14 residues. The CDR3 reads CASSGGDRGQPQHF. The CDR3 bases are TGTGCCAGCAGCGGAGGGGACAGGGGGCAGCCCCAGCATTTT.

Notes on this clone: The identical CDR3 is also encoded by other nucleotide sequences in the sample. This chain links TRBV18 with TRBJ1-1; D is possibly TRBD1 (6 bases). Germline lookup yields CDR1 KGHSH and CDR2 LQKENI. The V gene lost 6 bases and the J gene lost 1 base, with 9 bases spanning the gap. The CDR3 covers 13 residues. CDR3 in amino acids: CASSQQGNTEAFF. The CDR3 nucleotides read TGTGCCAGCTCGCAACAGGGGAACACTGAAGCTTTCTTT.

The chain combines TRBV5-4 with TRBJ1-3; D is unclear. V lost 2 bases and J lost 0, with 9 bases in between. CDR1 and CDR2 (germline): SGHNT, YYREEE (reference sequence). This CDR3 region has 15 residues. In nucleotides, the CDR3 is TGTGCCAGCAGCTTTGGGAGCTTCTCTGGAAACACCATATATTTT. Amino acids: CASSFGSFSGNTIYF. The variable domain in full, with the rest retrieved from reference TRBV5-4 and TRBJ1-3, is ETGVTQSPTHLIKTRGQQVTLRCSSQSGHNTVSWYQQALGQGPQFIFQYYREEENGRGNFPPRFSGLQFPNYSSELNVNALELDDSALYLCASSFGSFSGNTIYFGEGSWLTVV.

The gene calls are TRBV3-1 (or the pseudogene TRBV3-2) and TRBJ1-1, with D hard to call. CDR1 and CDR2 from the germline V gene are LGHDT and YNNKEL (reference sequence). The CDR3 is 13 residues long. The ends were cut back, 3 bases at V and 1 base at J, with 6 bases in the middle. CDR3 sequence: CASSHLSNTEAFF. The CDR3 coding sequence is TGTGCCAGCAGCCATCTTTCGAACACTGAAGCTTTCTTT.

This rearrangement joins TRBV6-4 to TRBJ1-2; D possibly corresponds to TRBD1 (5 bases). V dropped 6 bases and J dropped 3 bases, with 20 bases sitting between them. Germline-derived CDR1 and CDR2 are MRHNA and SNTAGT. The CDR3 loop spans 16 amino acids. CDR3 nucleotides: TGTGCCAGCAGGCCCCGAGTGTCAGGGTCTGACTATGGCTACACCTTC. Its protein product is CASRPRVSGSDYGYTF.

This chain joins TRBV29-1 and TRBJ2-7, with D maybe TRBD1 (6 bases). This CDR3 is 12 amino acids long. Per germline, CDR1 SQVTM and CDR2 ANQGSEA. Trimming left V 6 bases short and J 6 bases short, with 15 bases between. The CDR3 spells CSVVQGSLEQYF. The CDR3 nucleotides read TGCAGCGTGGTACAGGGTTCCCTCGAGCAGTACTTC.

The chain employs TRBV7-9 and TRBJ1-5; no firm D call. Germline-derived CDR1 and CDR2 are SEHNR and FQNEAQ (reference sequence). This CDR3 is built from 15 residues. Trimming left V 0 bases short and J 7 bases short, with 13 bases between. CDR3 sequence: CASSLAPREPQPQHF. CDR3 bases: TGTGCCAGCAGCTTAGCTCCTCGGGAGCCGCAGCCCCAGCATTTT.

The V gene is TRBV5-8, the J gene TRBJ1-2; D ambiguous. There are 14 residues in the CDR3. The germline V gene encodes CDR1 SGHTS and CDR2 YDEGEE. Trimming left V 2 bases short and J 3 bases short, with 11 bases between. This chain's CDR3 is CASSLNAVHYGYTF. Here the CDR3 DNA reads TGTGCCAGCAGCTTAAACGCAGTGCACTATGGCTACACCTTC.

The chain recombines TRBV5-1 with TRBJ2-3; TRBD1 matches at 7 bases. Per the germline V gene, CDR1 is SGHRS and CDR2 is YFSETQ. CDR3 length equals 14 residues. J gave up 1 base and V 2 bases, and 1 base lay outside the gene matches. The CDR3 DNA reads as TGCGCCAGCAGCTTCCAGGGGGGCACAGATACGCAGTATTTT. Residues: CASSFQGGTDTQYF.

In the case of this clone: Other DNA sequences in this sample translate to the same CDR3. V is TRBV10-3 and J is TRBJ1-1; 9 bases line up with TRBD1. With 6 bases clipped from V and 2 bases from J, the junction kept 1 base outside the gene matches. This CDR3 contains 13 residues. CDR1 and CDR2 (germline): ENHRY, SYGVKD. For the CDR3, the DNA is TGTGCCATCAGCACAGGGGGCAACACTGAAGCTTTCTTT. It specifies CAISTGGNTEAFF.

The J gene is TRBJ2-3, the V gene TRBV28; 7 bases map to TRBD1. CDR1 MDHEN and CDR2 SYDVKM come from the germline V gene. The CDR3 totals 15 residues. Trimming removed 5 bases from V and 0 bases from J; junction bases left unmatched: 5. The DNA for the CDR3 is TGTGCCAGCAGTCTCCAGGGACAGAGCACAGATACGCAGTATTTT. Translated, it gives CASSLQGQSTDTQYF.

This chain uses TRBV5-1 with TRBJ2-7; D not resolved. The CDR3 totals 16 residues. With 0 bases removed from V and 0 bases from J, the gap between germline ends came to 13 bases. Looked up from germline, CDR1 is SGHRS and CDR2 is YFSETQ. The CDR3 sequence: CASSLGSTRPSYEQYF. The CDR3 coding sequence is TGCGCCAGCAGCTTGGGATCTACCAGGCCCTCCTACGAGCAGTACTTC.

The J gene is TRBJ1-2, the V gene TRBV28; the D gene is possibly TRBD1 (5 bases). Trimming took off 3 bases at V and 7 bases at J, with 15 bases between the two ends. Germline CDR1 and CDR2: MDHEN and SYDVKM. The CDR3 totals 14 residues. The CDR3 DNA reads as TGTGCCAGCAGTTTGAACGGGGGAGTTGGTGGCTACACCTTC. Its translation is CASSLNGGVGGYTF.

The rearrangement joins TRBV2 to TRBJ1-2; 10 nucleotides align to TRBD1. CDR1 and CDR2 (germline): SNHLY, FYNNEI. This CDR3 has 12 amino acids. V dropped 10 bases and J dropped 8; count of bases not matched to a gene: 7. CDR3 sequence reads: CAIRPGQGGYTF. DNA for the CDR3: TGTGCCATCCGCCCGGGACAGGGGGGCTACACCTTC.

DNA for the CDR3: TGTGCCAGCAGTTTGGCCAGCTGGGGGGGTGGCTACACCTTC. It specifies CASSLASWGGGYTF. The rearrangement joins TRBV28 to TRBJ1-2; D possibly corresponds to TRBD1 (5 bases). The CDR3 runs to 14 residues. V was clipped by 3 bases and J by 7 bases, with 15 bases between them. Germline V lookup: CDR1 MDHEN, CDR2 SYDVKM.